One and the same sample provided the 26 T cell receptor beta chains below, sequenced in a study of blood T cell repertoires in COVID-19. TCRdb's table, derived via immunoSEQ multiplex PCR, lists solely in-frame clones and lacks some. The profile covers around 200,000 clones, with 88% appearing a single time and roughly 0.7% taken by the ten largest. The sequencing input was peripheral blood. All receptors derive from a man aged 40-49 years with acute or convalescent COVID-19.

This clone was observed many times. The gene calls are TRBV19 and TRBJ1-3; TRBD1 matches 7 bases. V dropped 5 bases and J dropped 6; count of bases not matched to a gene: 4. Germline CDR1 is LNHDA and CDR2 is SQIVND (reference sequence). CDR3 length: 13 residues. CDR3 bases: TGTGCCAGTAGTCTCGGACAGGCAAACACCATATATTTT. This encodes CASSLGQANTIYF.

This chain joins TRBV5-1 and TRBJ1-3; a weak D match, TRBD1 (6 bases). The CDR3 totals 16 residues. CDR1 is SGHRS and CDR2 is YFSETQ in the germline V gene. V lost 3 bases to trimming and J lost 0 bases, with 13 bases between them. This CDR3 is CASSSWTASSGNTIYF. For the CDR3, the DNA is TGCGCCAGCAGCTCCTGGACAGCAAGCTCTGGAAACACCATATATTTT.

The chain recombines TRBV24-1 with TRBJ2-1, with 7 bases aligning to TRBD2. V was clipped by 9 bases and J by 6 bases; unmatched bases: 7. The CDR3 totals 13 residues. CDR1 is KGHDR and CDR2 is SFDVKD in the germline V gene. The CDR3 protein is CATAGTTINEQFF. For the CDR3, the DNA is TGTGCCACCGCAGGGACTACCATCAATGAGCAGTTCTTC.

The chain carries TRBV5-1 and TRBJ1-2; the match to TRBD1 covers 8 bases. Germline-derived CDR1 and CDR2 are SGHRS and YFSETQ. The V and J ends lost 4 bases and 2 bases, in that order; junction bases with no gene match: 10. The CDR3 extends over 16 amino acids. Here the CDR3 reads CASSPAPTGGNYGYTF. The CDR3 nucleotides read TGCGCCAGCAGCCCCGCCCCAACAGGGGGGAACTATGGCTACACCTTC.

The gene calls are TRBV6-5 and TRBJ1-1; no firm D call. The germline V and J ends were trimmed by 2 bases and 1 base, with 5 bases remaining between them. The CDR3 length is 13 residues. CDR1 and CDR2 (germline): MNHEY, SVGAGI. The CDR3 loop reads CASSYVQNTEAFF. The CDR3 coding sequence is TGTGCCAGCAGTTACGTACAGAACACTGAAGCTTTCTTT.

In nucleotides, the CDR3 is TGTGCCAGCAGCCAAGGGAGCAGAGACAATGAGCAGTTCTTC. Translation gives CASSQGSRDNEQFF. V usage is TRBV3-1 (or the pseudogene TRBV3-2) and J usage is TRBJ2-1; no definite D call. The ends were cut back, 1 base at V and 5 bases at J, with 9 bases in the middle. The CDR3 loop spans 14 amino acids. Germline-derived CDR1 and CDR2 are LGHDT and YNNKEL (reference sequence).

CDR3 in amino acids: CASSPYSGLAGGPNTGELFF. The CDR3 nucleotides read TGCGCCAGCAGCCCGTATTCGGGACTAGCGGGAGGGCCGAACACCGGGGAGCTGTTTTTT. The V and J genes are TRBV4-1 and TRBJ2-2; 16 positions agree with TRBD2. The CDR3 runs 20 residues. Unmatched junction bases numbered 8, after V lost 4 bases and J lost 0 bases. Germline CDR1 MGHRA, CDR2 YSYEKL.

V and J are TRBV27 and TRBJ1-1; the D gene is possibly TRBD1 (6 bases). This CDR3 spans 14 amino acids. Germline assignment: CDR1 MNHEY and CDR2 SMNVEV (reference sequence). Trimming took 6 bases from V and 1 from J, leaving 12 bases between them. The CDR3 bases are TGTGCCAGCAGGGGACAATTGGGGAACACTGAAGCTTTCTTT. Its translation is CASRGQLGNTEAFF.

V and J are TRBV12-3 or TRBV12-4 and TRBJ2-1; D might be TRBD2 (6 bases). With 3 bases removed from V and 10 bases from J, the gap between germline ends came to 10 bases. The length of the CDR3 is 12 residues. As DNA, the CDR3 is TGTGCCAGCAGTTTTGGGGGGAACGAGCAGTTCTTC. Translation gives CASSFGGNEQFF.

This chain links TRBV6-2 or TRBV6-3 with TRBJ2-7; perhaps TRBD1 as D (7 bases). This CDR3 is built from 17 residues. Trimming shortened V by 3 bases and J by 2 bases, and 20 bases separated the two germline ends. Germline V lookup: CDR1 MNHEY, CDR2 SVGEGT. CDR3 sequence reads: CASSYLWGRGETYEQYF. The CDR3 DNA follows: TGTGCCAGCAGTTATCTTTGGGGCAGGGGGGAAACCTACGAGCAGTACTTC.

In its sample, this clone was seen a few times. The chain recombines TRBV28 with TRBJ2-6; D uncertain. CDR3 size: 14 residues. Per germline, CDR1 MDHEN and CDR2 SYDVKM. V shed 8 bases and J shed 0 bases, with 8 bases lying between them. The CDR3 here is CASRQRSGANVLTF. The DNA for the CDR3 is TGTGCCAGCCGTCAGCGCTCTGGGGCCAACGTCCTGACTTTC.

The CDR3 sequence is CATTRQGYDNEQFF. CDR3 coding DNA: TGTGCCACCACCCGACAGGGTTACGACAATGAGCAGTTCTTC. The V and J genes are TRBV15 and TRBJ2-1; 7 bases line up with TRBD1. CDR1 is LNHNV and CDR2 is YYDKDF in the germline V gene (reference sequence). The V and J ends lost 7 bases and 5 bases, in that order; junction bases with no gene match: 8. This CDR3 is 14 amino acids long.

The chain recombines TRBV3-1 (or the pseudogene TRBV3-2) with TRBJ2-5; 7 positions match TRBD1. Looked up from germline, CDR1 is LGHDT and CDR2 is YNNKEL (reference sequence). This CDR3 has 15 residues. V was pared by 0 bases and J by 10 bases, with 11 bases of the junction left unmatched. In nucleotides, the CDR3 is TGTGCCAGCAGCCAAGATACAGGGGAATTCCGGGGCCAGTACTTC. Its translation is CASSQDTGEFRGQYF.

This clone has a single count. V usage is TRBV27 and J usage is TRBJ2-6; 8 bases are a match to TRBD1. There are 17 residues in the CDR3. Germline CDR1 MNHEY, CDR2 SMNVEV (reference sequence). The V and J ends lost 2 bases and 4 bases, in that order; junction bases with no gene match: 7. The CDR3: CASSLSWQGAGANVLTF. The CDR3 DNA reads TGTGCCAGCAGTTTAAGTTGGCAGGGGGCCGGGGCCAACGTCCTGACTTTC. The variable domain in full, with the rest retrieved from reference TRBV27 and TRBJ2-6, is EAQVTQNPRYLITVTGKKLTVTCSQNMNHEYMSWYRQDPGLGLRQIYYSMNVEVTDKGDVPEGYKVSRKEKRNFPLILESPSPNQTSLYFCASSLSWQGAGANVLTFGAGSRLTVL.

CDR3 nucleotide sequence: TGCAGCGTCGCCGGGACAGGGGGCGAGAACACTGAAGCTTTCTTT. It yields the protein CSVAGTGGENTEAFF. V gene TRBV29-1 combines with J gene TRBJ1-1, with 12 bases aligning to TRBD1. Unmatched junction bases numbered 6, after V lost 6 bases and J lost 1 base. The germline V gene has CDR1 SQVTM and CDR2 ANQGSEA. This CDR3 has 15 residues.

This clone appeared once. The chain links TRBV6-5 to TRBJ2-1; no definite D call. V lost 0 bases and J lost 6, with 9 bases in between. The length of the CDR3 is 14 residues. CDR1 and CDR2 from the germline V gene are MNHEY and SVGAGI. As DNA, the CDR3 is TGTGCCAGCAGTTACTCGAAACAGTTCAATGAGCAGTTCTTC. Amino acid sequence: CASSYSKQFNEQFF.

The V gene is TRBV7-9, the J gene TRBJ1-4; TRBD1 is a possible D gene (5 bases). Per germline, CDR1 SEHNR and CDR2 FQNEAQ (reference sequence). There are 13 residues in the CDR3. Trimming shortened V by 4 bases and J by 5 bases, and 8 bases separated the two germline ends. CDR3 sequence (DNA): TGTGCCAGCAGCTCCGACAGAAATGAAAAACTGTTTTTT. This sequence encodes CASSSDRNEKLFF.

This chain connects TRBV27 to TRBJ2-4, with 9 bases lining up with TRBD2. V was pared by 8 bases and J by 1 base, with 9 bases of the junction left unmatched. Looked up from germline, CDR1 is MNHEY and CDR2 is SMNVEV (reference sequence). The CDR3 contains 16 residues. The CDR3 loop reads CASEASGVGAKNIQYF. DNA of the CDR3: TGTGCCAGCGAAGCTAGCGGGGTAGGGGCCAAAAACATTCAGTACTTC.

There are a few counts of this clone. The V and J genes are TRBV24-1 and TRBJ2-2, with TRBD2 matching 7 bases. Germline V gene data show CDR1 as KGHDR and CDR2 as SFDVKD. The CDR3 extends over 14 amino acids. J lost 5 bases, V lost 9 bases, and 8 bases had no gene match. The CDR3 region is CATQREGLTGELFF. As DNA, the CDR3 is TGTGCCACCCAAAGGGAGGGCTTGACCGGGGAGCTGTTTTTT.

The chain joins TRBV24-1 to TRBJ2-7; D is unresolved. Trimming pared 5 bases from V and 0 bases from J, leaving 13 bases between. There are 15 residues in the CDR3. Germline assignment: CDR1 KGHDR and CDR2 SFDVKD. The CDR3 loop is CATSGQVLSSYEQYF. The CDR3, as DNA: TGTGCCACCAGTGGCCAGGTCCTAAGCTCCTACGAGCAGTACTTC.

CDR3 in DNA: TGTGCCAGCAGTTTAAAACAGGGTCGAGCTTTCTTT. It is translated as CASSLKQGRAFF. V gene TRBV28 combines with J gene TRBJ1-1; possible D gene TRBD1, 6 bases. The ends were cut back, 2 bases at V and 10 bases at J, with 11 bases in the middle. The CDR3 runs to 12 residues. Per the germline V gene, CDR1 is MDHEN and CDR2 is SYDVKM.

The chain links TRBV7-2 to TRBJ2-1; D is unclear. With 5 bases removed from V and 4 bases from J, the gap between germline ends came to 15 bases. CDR3 length: 15 residues. Germline-derived CDR1 and CDR2 are SGHTA and FQGNSA. The CDR3 region is CASSPSPVEYNEQFF. CDR3 nucleotide sequence: TGTGCCAGCAGCCCCTCACCCGTGGAGTACAATGAGCAGTTCTTC.

This clone was seen just once. V usage is TRBV18 and J usage is TRBJ1-6, with D possibly TRBD1 on 6 matching bases. V gave up 2 bases and J gave up 8 bases, with 13 bases separating them. In germline, CDR1 is KGHSH, CDR2 LQKENI. The CDR3 loop spans 15 amino acids. CDR3 amino acids: CASSPTWTDDSPLHF. The CDR3 nucleotides are TGTGCCAGCTCACCAACCTGGACAGACGATTCACCCCTCCACTTT.

The V call is TRBV29-1, the J call TRBJ1-2, with 8 nucleotides matching TRBD1. The germline CDR1 and CDR2 sequences are SQVTM and ANQGSEA. The CDR3 is made up of 13 amino acids. Losses at the gene ends were 2 bases for V and 9 bases for J; bases not matched to a gene: 8. The DNA for the CDR3 is TGCAGCGTTGAATTGGGGGGGACAGGCCGCTACACCTTC. Translating it yields CSVELGGTGRYTF.

The chain has TRBV27 and TRBJ1-1, with TRBD1 matching 7 bases. CDR3 length equals 14 residues. The V segment lost 6 bases and the J segment 8 bases; nucleotides outside the gene matches: 12. Germline V gives CDR1 MNHEY, CDR2 SMNVEV (reference sequence). DNA for the CDR3: TGTGCCAGCAGAGATAGAGGCAGGGGGGCGGAAGCTTTCTTT. Translated: CASRDRGRGAEAFF.

Here the CDR3 reads CASSGDRDGNQPQHF. CDR3 in DNA: TGCGCCAGCAGCGGCGACAGGGACGGCAATCAGCCCCAGCATTTT. The chain recombines TRBV4-1 with TRBJ1-5; 7 bases align to TRBD1. Germline V lookup: CDR1 MGHRA, CDR2 YSYEKL. Trimming took 5 bases from V and 2 from J; bases not matched to a gene: 6. The CDR3 sequence is 15 residues long.